The 26 T cell receptor beta chains reported below all come from one sample, sequenced in a study of cytotoxic CD8 clonotypes in ibrutinib-treated CLL. The table came from immunoSEQ multiplex PCR; TCRdb's copy has only in-frame clones and leaves some out. The repertoire has around 70,000 clones, about 64% of them found once; the top ten carry around 5.8%. The starting material was PBMCs, obtained after 12 months of ibrutinib treatment. The receptors were sampled from a human donor with chronic lymphocytic leukemia.

The CDR3 loop is CASSLGHDIGLPGDTQYF. In DNA form, the CDR3 reads TGTGCCAGCAGCTTAGGTCACGACATAGGACTACCGGGGGATACGCAGTATTTT. The gene calls are TRBV7-6 and TRBJ2-3, with D possibly TRBD2 on 6 matching bases. CDR1 is SGHVS, CDR2 FNYEAQ, per germline. The CDR3 covers 18 residues. V lost 1 base and J lost 6, with 23 bases in between.

The table lists this clone with a few counts. The chain has TRBV9 and TRBJ1-6; D possibly corresponds to TRBD1 (5 bases). Trimming removed 0 bases from V and 2 bases from J, with 12 bases in between. Germline V gives CDR1 SGDLS, CDR2 YYNGEE. The CDR3 contains 17 residues. The DNA for the CDR3 is TGTGCCAGCAGCGTAGAGCAGGGCTCTCCCTATAATTCACCCCTCCACTTT. Translation gives CASSVEQGSPYNSPLHF.

The chain recombines TRBV29-1 with TRBJ1-2; TRBD1 might be the D (5 bases). Trimming took off 6 bases at V and 6 bases at J, with 17 bases between the two ends. CDR1 and CDR2 from the germline V gene are SQVTM and ANQGSEA. The CDR3 extends over 13 amino acids. The CDR3 DNA is TGCAGCGTAGATTCGGGGGGGAAGGATGGCTACACCTTC. Translated, it gives CSVDSGGKDGYTF.

The chain carries TRBV7-3 and TRBJ1-2, with 12 nucleotides matching TRBD1. Germline assignment: CDR1 SGHTA and CDR2 FQGTGA. V gave up 5 bases and J gave up 4 bases; unmatched junction bases: 5. The CDR3 is 15 amino acids. The CDR3 sequence: CASSQGQGALYGYTF. The CDR3 coding sequence is TGTGCCAGCAGCCAGGGACAGGGGGCCCTCTATGGCTACACCTTC.

The gene calls are TRBV28 and TRBJ1-2; D call uncertain. This CDR3 region has 14 residues. Germline V gene sequence: CDR1 MDHEN, CDR2 SYDVKM. V was trimmed by 1 base and J by 2 bases, leaving 8 bases between them. The DNA of the CDR3 is TGTGCCAGCAGTTTATCCGCAGGAAACTATGGCTACACCTTC. It yields the protein CASSLSAGNYGYTF.

The rearrangement joins TRBV7-6 to TRBJ2-1, with unresolved D. Germline values: CDR1 SGHVS, CDR2 FNYEAQ. Trimming cost V 2 bases and J 8 bases, with 10 bases left between them. The CDR3 loop spans 13 amino acids. The CDR3 reads CASSLKPDHEQFF. In DNA, the CDR3 is TGTGCCAGCAGCTTAAAGCCTGACCATGAGCAGTTCTTC.

This chain links TRBV21-1 with TRBJ1-2; the D call TRBD1 from the table was never checked on the DNA. TRBV21-1 is marked as a pseudogene. The CDR3 consists of 13 residues. CDR3 DNA: TGTGCCAGCAGCAAACAGGGGGCGTATGGCTACACCTTC. Its translation is CASSKQGAYGYTF.

V and J are TRBV19 and TRBJ1-3; TRBD1 agrees at 8 bases. Germline V gene lookup returns CDR1 LNHDA and CDR2 SQIVND (reference sequence). V lost 7 bases to trimming and J lost 7 bases; unmatched junction nucleotides: 6. The CDR3 extends over 13 amino acids. DNA of the CDR3: TGTGCCAGTAATAACCAGGGGGCCAACACCATATATTTT. It is translated as CASNNQGANTIYF.

The count of this clone is one. The V and J genes are TRBV10-3 and TRBJ2-7; 9 bases agree with TRBD1. Germline CDR1 ENHRY, CDR2 SYGVKD. The CDR3 is 16 amino acids. V trimming: 0 bases; J trimming: 4 bases; junction bases outside the gene matches: 7. The CDR3 spells CAISESSTGGVYEQYF. The DNA for the CDR3 is TGTGCCATCAGTGAGTCATCGACAGGGGGTGTTTACGAGCAGTACTTC.

V gene TRBV6-1 combines with J gene TRBJ1-1; D unclear. Germline CDR1 reads MNHNS; CDR2 reads SASEGT. Trimming left V 1 base short and J 0 bases short, with 15 bases between. The CDR3 covers 17 residues. The CDR3 DNA reads as TGTGCCAGCAGTGAAGGGATGGACGGTCCCATGAACACTGAAGCTTTCTTT. The encoded protein is CASSEGMDGPMNTEAFF.

The CDR3 loop is CASSPDGGTNEKLFF. The DNA for the CDR3 is TGTGCCAGCAGCCCAGACGGGGGTACTAATGAAAAACTGTTTTTT. This chain uses TRBV7-9 with TRBJ1-4, with D possibly TRBD1 on 5 matching bases. The CDR3 consists of 15 residues. V lost 5 bases and J lost 2, with 12 bases in between. Per the germline V gene, CDR1 is SEHNR and CDR2 is FQNEAQ (reference sequence).

The chain uses TRBV6-5 and TRBJ2-2; possible D gene TRBD2, 5 bases. Germline values: CDR1 MNHEY, CDR2 SVGAGI. V shed 6 bases and J shed 6 bases, with 17 bases lying between them. CDR3 length: 15 amino acids. As DNA, the CDR3 is TGTGCCAGCAGGCTCGACAATACGAGGGCCGGGGAGCTGTTTTTT. Translated: CASRLDNTRAGELFF.

The rearrangement joins TRBV6-6 to TRBJ1-2; D unclear. Germline values: CDR1 MNHNY, CDR2 SVGAGI (reference sequence). Trimming stripped 0 bases from V and 3 bases from J, with 5 bases between. The CDR3 length is 13 residues. This chain's CDR3 is CASSYSGDYGYTF. For the CDR3, the DNA is TGTGCCAGCAGTTACTCCGGGGACTATGGCTACACCTTC.

A few counts support this clone. Written as DNA, the CDR3 is TGTGCCAGCAGGGAGACAGGGGGCAGTCAGCCCCAGCATTTT. Its translation is CASRETGGSQPQHF. The chain combines TRBV2 with TRBJ1-5; 10 bases agree with TRBD1. The CDR3 is 14 residues long. Trimming at V came to 6 bases and at J to 6 bases, leaving 5 bases not matched to a gene. Germline CDR1 SNHLY, CDR2 FYNNEI.

Only one count was recorded for this clone. The chain carries TRBV9 and TRBJ1-4, with D tentatively TRBD1 (6 bases). Germline V lookup: CDR1 SGDLS, CDR2 YYNGEE. The length of the CDR3 is 17 residues. Trimming stripped 3 bases from V and 2 bases from J, with 17 bases between. CDR3: CASSGDFRGMTNEKLFF. Here the CDR3 DNA reads TGTGCCAGCAGCGGGGACTTCAGGGGTATGACTAATGAAAAACTGTTTTTT.

The V gene is TRBV27, the J gene TRBJ2-1, with 7 bases lining up with TRBD1. The germline V gene has CDR1 MNHEY and CDR2 SMNVEV (reference sequence). The CDR3 runs 16 residues. V was clipped by 5 bases and J by 9 bases; unmatched bases: 16. CDR3 amino acids: CASSHSGGAIRGEQFF. The CDR3 DNA reads TGTGCCAGCAGTCATTCAGGGGGAGCGATACGCGGTGAGCAGTTCTTC.

This clone has at least ten counts. V gene TRBV4-2 combines with J gene TRBJ1-3, with D maybe TRBD1 (6 bases). Trimming removed 1 base from V and 0 bases from J, with 19 bases in between. The CDR3 runs to 19 residues. Germline values: CDR1 LGHNA, CDR2 YNFKEQ. The CDR3: CASSQVEGVSSASGNTIYF. The CDR3 coding sequence is TGTGCCAGCAGCCAAGTGGAGGGGGTGAGTTCCGCCTCTGGAAACACCATATATTTT.

This clone was observed at least ten times. The chain combines TRBV11-2 with TRBJ1-5; no clear D. The CDR3 contains 16 residues. CDR1 and CDR2 from the germline V gene are SGHAT and FQNNGV. Trimming left V 5 bases short and J 2 bases short, with 16 bases between. The CDR3 DNA sequence: TGTGCCAGCAGCCCCCTGGGTGTGGGTGGCAATCAGCCCCAGCATTTT. It translates to CASSPLGVGGNQPQHF.

The V and J genes are TRBV9 and TRBJ2-2; D could derive from TRBD1 or TRBD2 (6 bases each). The germline V and J ends were trimmed by 3 bases and 7 bases, with 16 bases remaining between them. The CDR3 is 15 amino acids. Looked up from germline, CDR1 is SGDLS and CDR2 is YYNGEE. This CDR3 is CASSARGLGIGELFF. CDR3 sequence (DNA): TGTGCCAGCAGCGCCAGGGGACTGGGTATCGGGGAGCTGTTTTTT. The full variable domain, its missing parts supplied by reference TRBV9 and TRBJ2-2, is DSGVTQTPKHLITATGQRVTLRCSPRSGDLSVYWYQQSLDQGLQFLIQYYNGEERAKGNILERFSAQQFPDLHSELNLSSLELGDSALYFCASSARGLGIGELFFGEGSRLTVL.

The chain joins TRBV11-2 to TRBJ1-6, with 7 positions matching TRBD1. The CDR3 sequence is 15 residues long. Germline lookup yields CDR1 SGHAT and CDR2 FQNNGV. V trimming: 5 bases; J trimming: 8 bases; junction bases outside the gene matches: 9. The CDR3 loop reads CASSLRQGRDSPLHF. DNA of the CDR3: TGTGCCAGCAGCCTTCGACAGGGTCGGGATTCACCCCTCCACTTT.

This clone showed up just a few times. V usage is TRBV4-3 and J usage is TRBJ1-4; no clear D. CDR1 and CDR2 (germline): LGHNA, YSLEER. Between the trimmed V and J ends, which lost 4 bases and 1 base, there was a span of 10 bases. This CDR3 region has 15 residues. Written as DNA, the CDR3 is TGCGCCAGCAGCCTGATCTGGGGAACTAATGAAAAACTGTTTTTT. Translation: CASSLIWGTNEKLFF.

The rearrangement links TRBV4-3 to TRBJ2-6; perhaps TRBD1 as D (6 bases). With 0 bases removed from V and 2 bases from J, the gap between germline ends came to 14 bases. Germline CDR1 is LGHNA and CDR2 is YSLEER. This CDR3 spans 18 amino acids. CDR3 coding DNA: TGCGCCAGCAGCCAAGACGCAGGGGATCCTCCTGGGGCCAACGTCCTGACTTTC. Translation: CASSQDAGDPPGANVLTF.

The V call is TRBV10-3, the J call TRBJ2-1; D is uncertain. V lost 2 bases and J lost 9, with 11 bases in between. Germline loops: CDR1 ENHRY, CDR2 SYGVKD. The CDR3 covers 13 residues. CDR3 protein: CAISEPDDAEQFF. CDR3 DNA: TGTGCCATCAGTGAGCCTGACGACGCTGAGCAGTTCTTC.

The chain combines TRBV5-1 with TRBJ1-1; possible D gene TRBD1, 6 bases. V was pared by 0 bases and J by 2 bases, with 14 bases between. The CDR3 length is 16 residues. Per the germline V gene, CDR1 is SGHRS and CDR2 is YFSETQ. CDR3 nucleotides: TGCGCCAGCAGCTTGGAGGGGGGCGTACTAAACACTGAAGCTTTCTTT. Translating gives CASSLEGGVLNTEAFF.

The V and J genes are TRBV11-1 and TRBJ2-2; D is undetermined. CDR1 SGHAT and CDR2 FQDESV come from the germline V gene (reference sequence). This CDR3 spans 14 amino acids. Trimming pared 3 bases from V and 1 base from J, leaving 6 bases between. The CDR3 here is CASSLRQNTGELFF. CDR3 in DNA: TGTGCCAGCAGCTTGAGACAGAACACCGGGGAGCTGTTTTTT.

The chain employs TRBV10-3 and TRBJ2-1, with 11 bases matching TRBD2. Per germline, CDR1 ENHRY and CDR2 SYGVKD. After removal of 2 bases from V and 4 bases from J, the junction contained 4 bases not matched to a gene. The CDR3 covers 16 residues. Here the CDR3 reads CAISELAGGGYNEQFF. CDR3 DNA sequence: TGTGCCATCAGTGAGCTAGCGGGGGGCGGATACAATGAGCAGTTCTTC.